This TCR beta chain was found in a study of cytomegalovirus exposure and HLA in healthy donors (dated by TCRdb to 2016 to 2017). About the full investigation: A later analysis indicated that the roughly 130 validation repertoires were generated on the platform also employed for the 650 to 850 repertoires of the first cohort. The study aimed to test whether cataloging public T cell receptors could reveal signatures of past pathogen exposure. In addition to the first cohort of roughly 700 subjects, a separate validation cohort of approximately 130 different subjects was used. The study combined high-throughput TCR immunosequencing, statistical association of individual TCRs with disease status, and machine learning to predict cytomegalovirus infection status. Findings and caveats that apply to the study as a whole: A later analysis had no HLA typing for the validation cohort, so co-occurrence there was scored across all 130 or so repertoires. In vitro tests confirmed that three of the cytomegalovirus-associated TCR beta chains recognize cytomegalovirus antigens. Across donors, most TCR sequences were observed very rarely, whereas some public TCRs were present in many individuals. The classifier was reported to diagnose cytomegalovirus status with high specificity and sensitivity in both the original cohort and the validation cohort. The study listed 164 TCR beta chains as associated with cytomegalovirus. The authors suggested that the approach could potentially be extended to other disease states and immunological phenotypes. In a later analysis, TCRs clustered in the first cohort were found to also tend to co-occur in the approximately 120 validation repertoires, with about 94% of cluster scores above 0.

As for this clone: The specificity of this receptor is unknown. Base-call qualities are not available, and no considerably larger clone is one nucleotide away.

The donors were included in the validation cohort of some 110 subjects, a group kept apart from the approximately 650-subject first cohort. Libraries came from the immunoSEQ multiplex PCR assay. The paper's processing steps were these. To diagnose cytomegalovirus status from the catalog of TCR beta chain sequences, a statistical classification framework was built. Drawn from immuneACCESS, this table holds only the in-frame rearrangements with V and J called that TCRdb kept. Clones are partly lost; checked studies trace under half to an unresolved V gene and leave the rest unexplained. V and J calls and clone size follow that table, whereas D and trimming were derived from the DNA. The sample table records about 130,000 clones; 75% to 90% of these occur just once. Clones ranked in the top ten supply about 10% of the sample. Sequenced sample: PBMCs. This sequence originates from a woman under 30 in good health and CMV-seropositive.

The nucleotide sequence is TGTGCCAGCAGTCCAAAGGGACAGTTCAATGAGCAGTTCTTC. This yields the protein CASSPKGQFNEQFF. The rearrangement joined TRBV28 to TRBJ2-1; TRBD1 agrees with 7 junctional bases. Taken from cysteine to phenylalanine, the CDR3 has 14 residues. Only the CDR3 portion is preserved as DNA: 42 bases, with reading frame beginning at the first base. V is cut back by 5 bases and J by 6 bases, with 7 bases in the junction unmatched. CDR1 and CDR2 (MDHEN, SYDVKM) derive from the germline V gene.